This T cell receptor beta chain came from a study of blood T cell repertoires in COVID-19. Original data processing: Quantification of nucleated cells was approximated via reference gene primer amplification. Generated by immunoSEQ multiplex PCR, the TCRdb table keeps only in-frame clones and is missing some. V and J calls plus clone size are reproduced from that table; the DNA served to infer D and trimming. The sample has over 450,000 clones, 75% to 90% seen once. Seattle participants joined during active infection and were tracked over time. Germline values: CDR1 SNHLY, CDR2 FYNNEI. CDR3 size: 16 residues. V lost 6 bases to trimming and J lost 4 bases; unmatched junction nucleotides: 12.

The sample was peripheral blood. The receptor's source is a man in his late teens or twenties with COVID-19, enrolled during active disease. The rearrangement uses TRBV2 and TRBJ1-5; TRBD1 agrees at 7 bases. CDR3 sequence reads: CASSLRRTGQNQPQHF. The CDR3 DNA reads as TGTGCCAGCAGCTTGCGTAGGACAGGTCAAAATCAGCCCCAGCATTTT.